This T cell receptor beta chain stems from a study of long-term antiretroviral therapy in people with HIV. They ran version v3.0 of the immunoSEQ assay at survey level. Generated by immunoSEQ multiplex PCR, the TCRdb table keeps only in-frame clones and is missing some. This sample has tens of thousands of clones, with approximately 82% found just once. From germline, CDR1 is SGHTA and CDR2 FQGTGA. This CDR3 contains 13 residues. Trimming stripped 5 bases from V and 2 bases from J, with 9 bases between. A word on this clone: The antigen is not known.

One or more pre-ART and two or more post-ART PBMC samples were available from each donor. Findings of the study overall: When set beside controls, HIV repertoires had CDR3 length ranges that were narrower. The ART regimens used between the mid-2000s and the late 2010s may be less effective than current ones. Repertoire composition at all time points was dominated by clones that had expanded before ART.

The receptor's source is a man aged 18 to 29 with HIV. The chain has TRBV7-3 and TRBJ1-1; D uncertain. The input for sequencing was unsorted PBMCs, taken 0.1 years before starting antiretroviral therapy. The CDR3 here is CASSISKNTEAFF. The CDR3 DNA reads TGTGCCAGCAGCATTTCAAAAAACACTGAAGCTTTCTTT.